The entry below gives a single T cell receptor (beta chain) sequence along with its context. These data are taken from a study of blood T cell repertoires in COVID-19. Background on the study: Acute-phase and convalescent COVID-19 samples originated in the United States, Italy and Spain. Sample material is recorded as cDNA or gDNA derived from T cells, B-cell-depleted T cells, or PBMCs.

Germline loops: CDR1 ENHRY, CDR2 SYGVKD. This CDR3 spans 15 amino acids. V was clipped by 11 bases and J by 1 base; unmatched bases: 13. Original processing notes: Using reference gene primer amplification, nucleated cell counts were estimated. Profiled with immunoSEQ multiplex PCR; TCRdb holds only in-frame clones, not every one. V and J calls and clone size are as listed in that table; D and trimming were resolved from the DNA. The sample records over 250,000 clones, 75% to 90% being singletons. The sample taken for sequencing was peripheral blood. The genes are TRBV10-3 and TRBJ2-5; 7 positions match TRBD2. The TCR comes from a woman in her seventies with acute or convalescent COVID-19. The CDR3 reads CAVSGPLAGQETQYF. Here the CDR3 DNA reads TGTGCCGTCTCGGGGCCATTAGCGGGCCAAGAGACCCAGTACTTC.